Presented here are 20 T cell receptor beta chains from one specimen sequenced in a study of Graves' ophthalmopathy and Graves' hyperthyroidism. Using RNA transcripts, the TCR beta CDR3 regions were amplified. Amplification began with first-round RT-PCR using HTBI primers, then second-round multiplex PCR was performed. TCRdb analysed the multiplex PCR reads with MiXCR anew, one entry per CDR3 protein. The table lists over a million distinct CDR3 sequences, about 38% of them singletons. What was sequenced was peripheral blood or thyroid tissue (not recorded which). The receptor source for this set is an adult man with Graves' hyperthyroidism.

The sample holds many counts of this clonotype. The genes are TRBV20-1 and TRBJ2-7; D is uncertain. The ends were cut back, 0 bases at V and 3 bases at J, with 15 bases in the middle. Per the germline V gene, CDR1 is DFQATT and CDR2 is SNEGSKA (reference sequence). The CDR3 has 15 residues. The chain's CDR3 is CSARDVRTEIYEQYF. Here the CDR3 DNA reads TGCAGTGCTAGAGACGTAAGGACCGAAATCTACGAGCAGTACTTC.

In this sample, this clonotype turned up many times. The chain joins TRBV10-3 to TRBJ2-7, with unresolved D. The CDR3 is 14 amino acids. The V end lost 4 bases, the J end lost 1 base, and 11 bases lay between the germline ends. Germline V lookup: CDR1 ENHRY, CDR2 SYGVKD. The CDR3 DNA follows: TGTGCCATCAGTGTCAGTCCCGAGTCCTACGAGCAGTACTTC. It yields the protein CAISVSPESYEQYF.

In the case of this clonotype: A much larger clone lies a single base off, so this may be a read error. This sequence joins TRBV5-1 and TRBJ2-7, with no clear D. Germline V lookup: CDR1 SGHRS, CDR2 YFSETQ. The CDR3 contains 14 residues. V lost 4 bases and J lost 3, with 14 bases in between. CDR3 nucleotide sequence: TGCGCCAGCAGCATGACTGGCGCGCACTACGAGCAGTACTTC. This codes for CASSMTGAHYEQYF. Full variable domain (missing parts from reference TRBV5-1 and TRBJ2-7): KAGVTQTPRYLIKTRGQQVTLSCSPISGHRSVSWYQQTPGQGLQFLFEYFSETQRNKGNFPGRFSGRQFSNSRSEMNVSTLELGDSALYLCASSMTGAHYEQYFGPGTRLTVT.

This clonotype has only a few counts. The chain is built from TRBV9 and TRBJ1-6, with D perhaps TRBD1 (5 bases). CDR3 length: 14 residues. The germline V gene encodes CDR1 SGDLS and CDR2 YYNGEE. V was shortened by 4 bases and J by 10 bases, with 15 bases between the two germline ends. CDR3 DNA: TGTGCCAGCAGCCCTCGGGACGTCTACTCACCCCTCCACTTT. Protein sequence: CASSPRDVYSPLHF.

About this clonotype: This may arise from a read error, as a much more abundant clone is one base away. The V and J genes are TRBV20-1 and TRBJ1-6; 8 bases are a match to TRBD1. Germline trimming cut 7 bases from V and 5 bases from J; bases unmatched to any gene: 13. CDR1 and CDR2 (germline): DFQATT, SNEGSKA (reference sequence). CDR3 size: 16 residues. CDR3 amino acids: CSVKAYRGSDNSPLHF. The DNA of the CDR3 is TGCAGTGTCAAGGCATACAGGGGGAGCGATAATTCACCCCTCCACTTT.

A remark on this clonotype: Germline and junction disagree at one end, which may indicate a read error. V usage is TRBV7-2 and J usage is TRBJ2-5; no firm D call. CDR3 length equals 14 residues. From germline, CDR1 is SGHTA and CDR2 FQGNSA. CDR3 amino acids: CASSRLFRVETQYF. The CDR3 DNA follows: TGCGCCAGCAGCCGCCTCTTTCGGGTTGAGACCCAGTACTTC.

The chain carries TRBV2 and TRBJ2-2; D perhaps matches TRBD2 (6 bases). Germline CDR1 SNHLY, CDR2 FYNNEI. The CDR3 consists of 15 residues. V lost 4 bases, J lost 3 bases, and 12 bases lay in between. The CDR3 DNA sequence: TGTGCCAGCAGTGCCACTAGCACCTACACCGGGGAGCTGTTTTTT. It specifies CASSATSTYTGELFF.

The rearrangement joins TRBV6-2 or TRBV6-3 to TRBJ1-1; possible D gene TRBD1, 5 bases. The CDR3 spans 12 residues. Germline V CDR1 and CDR2: MNHEY, SVGEGT. Trimming shortened V by 7 bases and J by 5 bases, and 11 bases separated the two germline ends. The DNA of the CDR3 is TGTGCCAGCACCCATGGGGGAACTGAAGCTTTCTTT. It encodes CASTHGGTEAFF.

The gene calls are TRBV2 and TRBJ2-5; D possibly corresponds to TRBD1 (6 bases). The V end lost 5 bases, the J end lost 2 bases, and 15 bases lay between the germline ends. There are 15 residues in the CDR3. Germline V lookup: CDR1 SNHLY, CDR2 FYNNEI. This chain's CDR3 is CASSKQQGDQETQYF. CDR3 bases: TGTGCCAGCAGTAAGCAACAGGGAGATCAAGAGACCCAGTACTTC.

V is TRBV19 and J is TRBJ2-1, with 8 nucleotides matching TRBD1. Looked up from germline, CDR1 is LNHDA and CDR2 is SQIVND (reference sequence). J gave up 9 bases and V 8 bases, and 9 bases lay outside the gene matches. The CDR3 has 13 amino acids. CDR3 DNA sequence: TGTGCCAGTTCGGACAGGGTGGAGAGTGAGCAGTTCTTC. It translates to CASSDRVESEQFF.

This clonotype appeared many times. This chain uses TRBV7-2 with TRBJ2-7; D remains ambiguous. Germline V gives CDR1 SGHTA, CDR2 FQGNSA. The CDR3 has 14 amino acids. The V end lost 1 base, the J end lost 4 bases, and 11 bases lay between the germline ends. CDR3 sequence (DNA): TGTGCCAGCAGCTTAGGGTCCCTTCTTTACGAGCAGTACTTC. Its translation: CASSLGSLLYEQYF.

About this clonotype itself: A read error may be the cause here, since a much bigger clone is one base away. This chain joins TRBV7-2 and TRBJ1-5; weak D call: TRBD1 (5 bases). The ends were cut back, 4 bases at V and 3 bases at J, with 16 bases in the middle. The CDR3 has 16 amino acids. The germline gives CDR1 SGHTA, CDR2 FQGNSA. In DNA, the CDR3 is TGTGCCAGCAGCTCAGGCTGGGACTCATACAATCAGCCCCAGCATTTT. This translates into CASSSGWDSYNQPQHF.

The chain links TRBV20-1 to TRBJ2-2, with D perhaps TRBD2 (5 bases). Germline loops: CDR1 DFQATT, CDR2 SNEGSKA (reference sequence). Trimming removed 5 bases at V and 2 bases at J, with 9 bases between. The CDR3 consists of 13 residues. The CDR3 here is CSAGGLNTGELFF. In DNA form, the CDR3 reads TGCAGTGCTGGTGGACTTAACACCGGGGAGCTGTTTTTT.

This clonotype has at least ten counts. This chain connects TRBV5-6 to TRBJ2-7, with TRBD2 matching 11 bases. V dropped 4 bases and J dropped 3; count of bases not matched to a gene: 6. Germline values: CDR1 SGHDT, CDR2 YYEEEE. CDR3 length: 15 residues. CDR3 residues: CASSPAGTSGYEQYF. In DNA form, the CDR3 reads TGTGCCAGCAGCCCCGCGGGGACTAGCGGCTACGAGCAGTACTTC.

This sequence joins TRBV12-3 or TRBV12-4 and TRBJ2-5; 10 nucleotides match TRBD1. The CDR3 consists of 14 residues. Germline trimming cut 3 bases from V and 14 bases from J; bases unmatched to any gene: 12. The CDR3 sequence: CASSLTGGAMQPYF. DNA for the CDR3: TGTGCCAGCAGTTTGACAGGGGGCGCTATGCAGCCTTACTTC.

At least ten counts were recorded for this clonotype. V and J are TRBV10-1 and TRBJ1-1; D gene unclear. CDR1 is WNHNN and CDR2 is SYGVQD in the germline V gene (reference sequence). This CDR3 is 13 amino acids long. V lost 0 bases and J lost 10, with 12 bases in between. CDR3 residues: CASSESGVGRAFF. The CDR3 DNA reads TGCGCCAGCAGTGAGTCCGGTGTAGGTCGAGCTTTCTTT.

V gene TRBV4-1 combines with J gene TRBJ2-7; D is perhaps TRBD2 (7 bases). The V gene lost 4 bases and the J gene lost 3 bases, with 13 bases spanning the gap. This CDR3 is built from 14 residues. Germline CDR1 and CDR2: MGHRA and YSYEKL. The CDR3 nucleotides read TGCGCCAGCAGCCCGGGGGGCTCCCTCTACGAGCAGTACTTC. Translated, it gives CASSPGGSLYEQYF.

The chain's CDR3 is CSASGTSGGAFWEQYF. For the CDR3, the DNA is TGCAGTGCGTCCGGGACTAGCGGGGGGGCGTTCTGGGAGCAGTACTTC. The rearrangement uses TRBV20-1 and TRBJ2-7; 16 bases align to TRBD2. Germline V gene data show CDR1 as DFQATT and CDR2 as SNEGSKA (reference sequence). The CDR3 length is 16 residues. J gave up 7 bases and V 6 bases, and 12 bases lay outside the gene matches.

The chain joins TRBV7-9 to TRBJ1-1; possibly TRBD1 for D (5 bases). Germline V gene data show CDR1 as SEHNR and CDR2 as FQNEAQ (reference sequence). The length of the CDR3 is 16 residues. The ends were cut back, 4 bases at V and 2 bases at J, with 17 bases in the middle. The CDR3: CASSSGLKAGNTEAFF. CDR3 sequence (DNA): TGTGCCAGCAGCTCGGGACTGAAGGCTGGAAACACTGAAGCTTTCTTT.

The gene calls are TRBV29-1 and TRBJ1-6; no clear D. This CDR3 has 15 amino acids. The germline V gene encodes CDR1 SQVTM and CDR2 ANQGSEA. V was trimmed by 4 bases and J by 6 bases, leaving 16 bases between them. The CDR3 is CSVAGSNGGNSPLHF. CDR3 coding DNA: TGCAGCGTTGCGGGGTCCAACGGAGGTAATTCACCCCTCCACTTT.